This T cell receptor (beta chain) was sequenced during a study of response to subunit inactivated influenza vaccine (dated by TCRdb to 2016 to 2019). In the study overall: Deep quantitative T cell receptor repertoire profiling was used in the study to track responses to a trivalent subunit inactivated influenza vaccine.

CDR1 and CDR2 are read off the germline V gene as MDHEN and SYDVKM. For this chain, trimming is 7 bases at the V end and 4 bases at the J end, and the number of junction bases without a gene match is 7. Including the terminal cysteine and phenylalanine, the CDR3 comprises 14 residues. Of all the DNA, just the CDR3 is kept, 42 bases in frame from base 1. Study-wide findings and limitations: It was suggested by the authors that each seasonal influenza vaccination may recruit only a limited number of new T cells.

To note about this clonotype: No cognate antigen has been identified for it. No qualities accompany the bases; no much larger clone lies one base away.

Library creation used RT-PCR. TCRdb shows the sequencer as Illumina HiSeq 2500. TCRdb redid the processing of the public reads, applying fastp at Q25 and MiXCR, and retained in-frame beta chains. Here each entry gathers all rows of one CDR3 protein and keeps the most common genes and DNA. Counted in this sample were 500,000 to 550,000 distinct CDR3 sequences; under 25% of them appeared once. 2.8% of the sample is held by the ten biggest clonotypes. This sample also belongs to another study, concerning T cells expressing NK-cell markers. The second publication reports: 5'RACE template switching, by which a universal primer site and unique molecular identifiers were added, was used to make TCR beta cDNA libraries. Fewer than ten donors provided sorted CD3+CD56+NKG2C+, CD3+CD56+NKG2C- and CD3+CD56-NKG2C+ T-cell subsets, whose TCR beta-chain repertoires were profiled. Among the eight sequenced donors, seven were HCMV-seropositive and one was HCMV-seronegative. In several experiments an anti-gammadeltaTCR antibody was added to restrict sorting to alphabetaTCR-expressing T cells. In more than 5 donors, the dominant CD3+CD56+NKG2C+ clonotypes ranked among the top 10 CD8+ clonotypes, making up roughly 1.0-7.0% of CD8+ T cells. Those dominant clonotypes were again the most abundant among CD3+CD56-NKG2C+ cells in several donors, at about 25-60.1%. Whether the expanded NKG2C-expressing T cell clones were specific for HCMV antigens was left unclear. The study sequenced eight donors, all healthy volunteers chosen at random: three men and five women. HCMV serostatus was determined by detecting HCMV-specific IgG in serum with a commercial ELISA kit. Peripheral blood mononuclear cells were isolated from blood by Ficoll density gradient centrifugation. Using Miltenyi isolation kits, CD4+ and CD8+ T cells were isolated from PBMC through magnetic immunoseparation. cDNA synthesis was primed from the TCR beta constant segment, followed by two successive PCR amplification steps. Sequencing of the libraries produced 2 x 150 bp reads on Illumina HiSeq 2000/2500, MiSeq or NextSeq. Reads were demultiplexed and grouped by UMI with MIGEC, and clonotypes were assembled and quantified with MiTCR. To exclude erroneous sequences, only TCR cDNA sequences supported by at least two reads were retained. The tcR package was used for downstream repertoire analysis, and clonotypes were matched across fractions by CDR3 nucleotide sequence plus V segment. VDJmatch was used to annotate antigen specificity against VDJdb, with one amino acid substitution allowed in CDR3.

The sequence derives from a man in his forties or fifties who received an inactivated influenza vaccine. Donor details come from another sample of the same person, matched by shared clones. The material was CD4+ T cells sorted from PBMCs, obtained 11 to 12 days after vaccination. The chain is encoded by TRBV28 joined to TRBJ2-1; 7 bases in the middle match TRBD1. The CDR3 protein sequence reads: CASTSDRRYNEQFF. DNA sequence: TGTGCCAGCACCTCGGACAGGAGATACAATGAGCAGTTCTTC.